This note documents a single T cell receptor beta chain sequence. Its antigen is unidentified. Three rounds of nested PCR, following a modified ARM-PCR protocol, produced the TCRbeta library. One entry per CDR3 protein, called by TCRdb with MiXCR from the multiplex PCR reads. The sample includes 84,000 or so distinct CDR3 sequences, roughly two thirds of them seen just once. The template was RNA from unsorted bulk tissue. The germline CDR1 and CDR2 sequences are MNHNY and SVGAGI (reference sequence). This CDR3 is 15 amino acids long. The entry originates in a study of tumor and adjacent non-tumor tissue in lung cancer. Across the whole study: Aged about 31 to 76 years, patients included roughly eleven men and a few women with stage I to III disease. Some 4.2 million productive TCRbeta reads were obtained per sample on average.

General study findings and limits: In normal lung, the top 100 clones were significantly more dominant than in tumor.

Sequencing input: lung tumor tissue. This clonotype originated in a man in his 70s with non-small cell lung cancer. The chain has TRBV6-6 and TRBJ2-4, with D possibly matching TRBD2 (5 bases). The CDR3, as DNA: TGTGCTAGTTCCACGGGGAATCAGCTGGGATCCATTCAGTACTTC. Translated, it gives CASSTGNQLGSIQYF.